The 32 T cell receptor beta chains below were found in one sample sequenced in a study of vaccination effects on CD4 cells after COVID-19. No antigens are known for them. The data were produced by immunoSEQ multiplex PCR, yet TCRdb's version contains in-frame clones alone and is incomplete. This table holds about 31,000 clones, roughly 60% found once. Before sequencing took place, the ViraFEST assay used viral peptide pools to expand antigen-specific CD4+ T cells. With approximately ten days of culture completed, CD4+ T cells were isolated. The cohort was immunized with two doses of either the BNT162b2 or mRNA-1273 vaccine. This specimen was CD4+ T cells from PBMCs cultured with SARS-CoV-2 spike peptides, taken after COVID-19 vaccination. All receptors derive from a human donor who received a COVID-19 vaccine.

This clone was counted between two and nine times. This chain links TRBV7-8 with TRBJ1-5, with D perhaps TRBD1 (6 bases). Trimming left V 5 bases short and J 2 bases short, with 13 bases between. The CDR3 length is 15 residues. Germline lookup yields CDR1 SGHVS and CDR2 FQNEAQ. CDR3 nucleotides: TGTGCCAGCAGCCGTAACAGGACAGGCAATCAGCCCCAGCATTTT. The encoded protein is CASSRNRTGNQPQHF. Full variable domain (missing parts from reference TRBV7-8 and TRBJ1-5): GAGVSQSPRYKVAKRGQDVALRCDPISGHVSLFWYQQALGQGPEFLTYFQNEAQLDKSGLPSDRFFAERPEGSVSTLKIQRTQQEDSAVYLCASSRNRTGNQPQHFGDGTRLSIL.

This clone was seen a few times. This chain links TRBV11-2 with TRBJ1-6; 10 positions match TRBD1. From germline, CDR1 is SGHAT and CDR2 FQNNGV. V was clipped by 4 bases and J by 7 bases; unmatched bases: 10. The CDR3 is 17 residues long. CDR3 amino acids: CASSWSPPGQGNSPLHF. CDR3 sequence (DNA): TGTGCCAGCAGCTGGAGCCCCCCGGGACAGGGGAATTCACCCCTCCACTTT.

This clone was counted only a few times. This chain connects TRBV5-8 to TRBJ1-1; D unclear. V dropped 2 bases and J dropped 5 bases, with 13 bases sitting between them. This CDR3 is 14 amino acids long. CDR1 is SGHTS and CDR2 is YDEGEE in the germline V gene. The CDR3 DNA reads as TGTGCCAGCAGCTTTGGGGTCCGGGTGACTGAAGCTTTCTTT. Translation: CASSFGVRVTEAFF.

V is TRBV6-5 and J is TRBJ1-2; tentatively, D is TRBD1 (6 bases). CDR1 and CDR2 (germline): MNHEY, SVGAGI. V lost 5 bases and J 6 bases, leaving 19 bases between the germline ends. The CDR3 runs to 15 residues. For the CDR3, the DNA is TGTGCCAGCAGTCCGACAGGCCTACACAGCGATGGCTACACCTTC. It yields the protein CASSPTGLHSDGYTF.

This clone was picked up a small number of times. The chain is built from TRBV19 and TRBJ1-6, with D unclear. V was cut by 2 bases and J by 7 bases, with 15 bases left in between. The length of the CDR3 is 16 residues. Per germline, CDR1 LNHDA and CDR2 SQIVND (reference sequence). CDR3 region: CASSIKAGYRNSPLHF. The DNA of the CDR3 is TGTGCCAGTAGTATAAAGGCAGGATACCGCAATTCACCCCTCCACTTT.

V and J are TRBV3-1 (or the pseudogene TRBV3-2) and TRBJ2-2; 8 nucleotides line up with TRBD1. V lost 4 bases, J lost 8 bases, and 9 bases stayed unmatched. The CDR3 covers 15 residues. CDR1 and CDR2 from the germline V gene are LGHDT and YNNKEL (reference sequence). The CDR3 DNA follows: TGTGCCAGCAGCCCCTGGACAGGGTGGGTAGGGGAGCTGTTTTTT. Protein sequence: CASSPWTGWVGELFF.

This clone was seen only a few times. The chain is built from TRBV5-1 and TRBJ2-7; the D is unclear. The V gene's germline CDR1 is SGHRS and CDR2 YFSETQ. Trimming removed 4 bases from V and 0 bases from J, with 8 bases in between. This CDR3 is 13 amino acids long. The CDR3 DNA reads TGCGCCAGCAGCGACGGTTACTCCTACGAGCAGTACTTC. Translating gives CASSDGYSYEQYF.

In DNA form, the CDR3 reads TGCGCCAGCAGCCAAGAAAGTGGACAGGGGTATTTATGGGGCTACACCTTC. The encoded protein is CASSQESGQGYLWGYTF. J is TRBJ1-2 and V is TRBV4-1; 9 bases are shared with TRBD1. The V segment lost 0 bases and the J segment 8 bases; nucleotides outside the gene matches: 13. The CDR3 loop spans 17 amino acids. Germline lookup yields CDR1 MGHRA and CDR2 YSYEKL.

The V gene is TRBV11-2, the J gene TRBJ1-1; D gene uncertain. V shed 3 bases and J shed 6 bases, with 14 bases lying between them. The CDR3 contains 14 residues. CDR1 is SGHAT and CDR2 is FQNNGV in the germline V gene. Here the CDR3 DNA reads TGTGCCAGCAGCTTCCGAGCCCACGGCGCTGAAGCTTTCTTT. Encoded protein: CASSFRAHGAEAFF.

The chain combines TRBV15 with TRBJ2-7; the D gene is possibly TRBD1 (6 bases). V was cut by 3 bases and J by 3 bases, with 15 bases left in between. This CDR3 comprises 15 residues. Germline CDR1 reads LNHNV; CDR2 reads YYDKDF (reference sequence). The CDR3 coding sequence is TGTGCCACCAGCAGGGAAACTCACAGGGACTACGAGCAGTACTTC. This sequence encodes CATSRETHRDYEQYF.

This clone was seen a single time. CDR3 bases: TGCGCCAGCAGCTTGGCTGTCCCGAACACTGAAGCTTTCTTT. This gives the protein CASSLAVPNTEAFF. The chain combines TRBV5-1 with TRBJ1-1; D is ambiguous. This CDR3 region has 14 residues. Germline CDR1 SGHRS, CDR2 YFSETQ. V lost 0 bases and J lost 1, with 7 bases in between.

This clone was counted once. The chain has TRBV7-8 and TRBJ1-2, with TRBD1 identical over 8 bases. Germline CDR1 reads SGHVS; CDR2 reads FQNEAQ. V shed 8 bases, J shed 10 bases, and the junction held 15 bases outside the gene matches. The CDR3 sequence is 14 residues long. As DNA, the CDR3 is TGTGCCAGCGGAGCTTCCCGGACAGGGATCAACTACACCTTC. Protein sequence: CASGASRTGINYTF.

This clone was counted between two and nine times. This sequence joins TRBV6-5 and TRBJ1-1; the D is unclear. This CDR3 is 13 amino acids long. Looked up from germline, CDR1 is MNHEY and CDR2 is SVGAGI. Trimming removed 4 bases from V and 4 bases from J, with 10 bases in between. The CDR3: CASSFGRSTEAFF. The CDR3 DNA is TGTGCCAGCAGTTTCGGACGAAGCACTGAAGCTTTCTTT.

The chain recombines TRBV25-1 with TRBJ1-4; D is undetermined. The CDR3 is made up of 14 amino acids. The germline V and J ends were trimmed by 2 bases and 5 bases, with 9 bases remaining between them. The germline V gene encodes CDR1 MGHDK and CDR2 SYGVNS. The CDR3 coding sequence is TGTGCCAGCAGTGAAGGGCCCCTAAATGAAAAACTGTTTTTT. Its translation is CASSEGPLNEKLFF.

V and J are TRBV18 and TRBJ1-2; D is unresolved. V shed 6 bases and J shed 4 bases, with 12 bases lying between them. CDR3 size: 13 residues. In germline, CDR1 is KGHSH, CDR2 LQKENI. The CDR3 here is CASSPDGSYGYTF. DNA for the CDR3: TGTGCCAGCTCTCCAGACGGATCCTATGGCTACACCTTC. The whole variable domain, remainder taken from reference TRBV18 and TRBJ1-2, is NAGVMQNPRHLVRRRGQEARLRCSPMKGHSHVYWYRQLPEEGLKFMVYLQKENIIDESGMPKERFSAEFPKEGPSILRIQQVVRGDSAAYFCASSPDGSYGYTFGSGTRLTVV.

This clone is classed as medium-sized. CDR3 loop: CASSQTTGVNEKLFF. The CDR3 DNA is TGTGCCAGCAGCCAAACGACAGGTGTTAATGAAAAACTGTTTTTT. This chain joins TRBV4-2 and TRBJ1-4; the D gene is possibly TRBD1 (6 bases). Germline CDR1 and CDR2: LGHNA and YNFKEQ. The CDR3 runs 15 residues. The V end lost 2 bases, the J end lost 4 bases, and 11 bases lay between the germline ends.

The chain carries TRBV24-1 and TRBJ2-3; D may be TRBD1 or TRBD2 (5 bases each). The CDR3 runs to 13 residues. The germline gives CDR1 KGHDR, CDR2 SFDVKD. Between the trimmed V and J ends, which lost 4 bases and 11 bases, there was a span of 15 bases. The CDR3 sequence is CATSDSGRFGQYF. The CDR3, as DNA: TGTGCCACCAGTGACTCGGGACGCTTCGGGCAGTATTTT.

The chain combines TRBV5-1 with TRBJ2-7, with D perhaps TRBD2 (7 bases). V was clipped by 3 bases and J by 3 bases, with 16 bases between them. The CDR3 contains 15 residues. Germline CDR1 SGHRS, CDR2 YFSETQ. The CDR3 sequence: CASSSGAGAFYEQYF. In DNA form, the CDR3 reads TGCGCCAGCAGCTCTGGGGCGGGGGCGTTCTACGAGCAGTACTTC.

This clone was seen a handful of times. The chain uses TRBV6-5 and TRBJ2-3; 13 bases are shared with TRBD2. There are 16 residues in the CDR3. Trimming at V came to 2 bases and at J to 5 bases, leaving 4 bases not matched to a gene. Germline V CDR1 and CDR2: MNHEY, SVGAGI. The CDR3 bases are TGTGCCAGCAGTTACGGAGGGACTAGCGGGGTAGATACGCAGTATTTT. Its translation: CASSYGGTSGVDTQYF.

The CDR3 DNA reads TGTGCCAGCCAGAGCACTGTCGCCACTGAAGCTTTCTTT. Translating gives CASQSTVATEAFF. This chain connects TRBV14 to TRBJ1-1; D gene unclear. The V gene's germline CDR1 is SGHDN and CDR2 FVKESK. V shed 8 bases and J shed 4 bases, with 14 bases lying between them. This CDR3 has 13 residues. The whole variable domain, filled in from reference TRBV14 and TRBJ1-1, reads EAGVTQFPSHSVIEKGQTVTLRCDPISGHDNLYWYRRVMGKEIKFLLHFVKESKQDESGMPNNRFLAERTGGTYSTLKVQPAELEDSGVYFCASQSTVATEAFFGQGTRLTVV.

The V gene is TRBV4-2, the J gene TRBJ2-7; 13 positions match TRBD2. Germline loops: CDR1 LGHNA, CDR2 YNFKEQ. There are 19 residues in the CDR3. The V gene end was trimmed by 0 bases and the J gene end by 3 bases; junction bases not matched to a gene: 11. The CDR3 is CASSQDRSELAGGIYEQYF. The CDR3 region has the DNA TGTGCCAGCAGCCAAGATCGGTCGGAACTAGCGGGGGGGATCTACGAGCAGTACTTC.

This clone was found once. The CDR3: CASLPWTGETGELFF. The CDR3 DNA is TGTGCCAGCCTACCGTGGACAGGCGAAACCGGGGAGCTGTTTTTT. The genes are TRBV5-6 and TRBJ2-2; 7 bases match TRBD1. V lost 7 bases to trimming and J lost 5 bases; unmatched junction nucleotides: 11. Germline assignment: CDR1 SGHDT and CDR2 YYEEEE. The CDR3 length is 15 residues.

This sequence joins TRBV6-5 and TRBJ1-6; 10 positions match TRBD1. The germline CDR1 and CDR2 sequences are MNHEY and SVGAGI. With V trimmed by 4 bases and J by 10 bases, 10 bases remained unmatched. The CDR3 contains 16 residues. The CDR3 sequence is CASSSPQTGGLSPLHF. CDR3 nucleotide sequence: TGTGCCAGCAGTTCCCCTCAGACAGGGGGCTTATCACCCCTCCACTTT.

The chain carries TRBV4-1 and TRBJ2-4; 12 bases map to TRBD2. CDR3 length: 14 residues. Germline V lookup: CDR1 MGHRA, CDR2 YSYEKL. With 6 bases clipped from V and 15 bases from J, the junction kept 12 bases outside the gene matches. The CDR3 nucleotides are TGCGCCAGCAGGAATCTAGCGGGGGGGCCTCGGGCGTACTTC. Its protein is CASRNLAGGPRAYF.

This clone was counted only a few times. This chain uses TRBV11-2 with TRBJ2-7, with D tentatively TRBD1 (6 bases). The germline V and J ends were trimmed by 5 bases and 4 bases, with 9 bases remaining between them. Germline V gene data show CDR1 as SGHAT and CDR2 as FQNNGV. This CDR3 comprises 12 residues. DNA for the CDR3: TGTGCCAGCAGCGTCACAGGGTACGAGCAGTACTTC. This encodes CASSVTGYEQYF.

V gene TRBV5-4 combines with J gene TRBJ2-2; 8 positions match TRBD2. J was trimmed by 6 bases and V by 4 bases; bases with no gene match: 2. The CDR3 covers 13 residues. Per the germline V gene, CDR1 is SGHNT and CDR2 is YYREEE (reference sequence). As DNA, the CDR3 is TGTGCCAGCAGCCGGGGGGGACCCGGGGAGCTGTTTTTT. Its protein is CASSRGGPGELFF.

This clone was recorded a few times. The chain has TRBV12-5 and TRBJ1-6; no definite D call. The V and J ends lost 6 bases and 6 bases respectively, with 9 bases between them. CDR1 and CDR2 from the germline V gene are LGHNT and FRNRAP. The CDR3 loop spans 13 amino acids. As DNA, the CDR3 is TGTGCTAGTGGCTCCGGGCCTAATTCACCCCTCCACTTT. It encodes CASGSGPNSPLHF.

The CDR3 nucleotides are TGTGCCAGCAGTCAGGGACAGGGGGAATTTGGAACTGAAGCTTTCTTT. Translated: CASSQGQGEFGTEAFF. V gene TRBV5-5 combines with J gene TRBJ1-1, with 11 bases fitting TRBD1. V was clipped by 5 bases and J by 5 bases; unmatched bases: 11. The CDR3 consists of 16 residues. Germline V gene sequence: CDR1 SGHKS, CDR2 YYEKEE (reference sequence).

The CDR3 loop reads CASRYGADEQYF. CDR3 nucleotides: TGTGCCAGCAGATACGGGGCGGACGAGCAGTACTTC. This chain uses TRBV2 with TRBJ2-7; the D call may be TRBD1 or TRBD2 (5 bases each). Germline assignment: CDR1 SNHLY and CDR2 FYNNEI. V lost 6 bases and J 5 bases, leaving 11 bases between the germline ends. CDR3 length equals 12 residues.

This clone came up a few times. The chain has TRBV27 and TRBJ1-2; 8 bases map to TRBD1. J lost 0 bases, V lost 4 bases, and 7 bases had no gene match. The CDR3 is made up of 16 amino acids. The germline CDR1 and CDR2 sequences are MNHEY and SMNVEV (reference sequence). In DNA form, the CDR3 reads TGTGCCAGCAGTTCCGGGACAGGAATATCTAACTATGGCTACACCTTC. Protein sequence: CASSSGTGISNYGYTF.

The CDR3 loop reads CASSFGGVGETQYF. CDR3 nucleotides: TGTGCCAGCAGTTTCGGGGGCGTGGGAGAGACCCAGTACTTC. This chain links TRBV27 with TRBJ2-5; D could derive from TRBD1 or TRBD2 (6 bases each). Looked up from germline, CDR1 is MNHEY and CDR2 is SMNVEV (reference sequence). Trimming pared 3 bases from V and 4 bases from J, leaving 12 bases between. The CDR3 is 14 amino acids.

The chain employs TRBV2 and TRBJ1-5; D remains unclear. This CDR3 has 15 residues. Germline V CDR1 and CDR2: SNHLY, FYNNEI. V lost 2 bases, J lost 6 bases, and 14 bases lay in between. The CDR3 DNA is TGTGCCAGCAGTGAAAGTGTGATGAGGAGTCAGCCCCAGCATTTT. Its translation: CASSESVMRSQPQHF.